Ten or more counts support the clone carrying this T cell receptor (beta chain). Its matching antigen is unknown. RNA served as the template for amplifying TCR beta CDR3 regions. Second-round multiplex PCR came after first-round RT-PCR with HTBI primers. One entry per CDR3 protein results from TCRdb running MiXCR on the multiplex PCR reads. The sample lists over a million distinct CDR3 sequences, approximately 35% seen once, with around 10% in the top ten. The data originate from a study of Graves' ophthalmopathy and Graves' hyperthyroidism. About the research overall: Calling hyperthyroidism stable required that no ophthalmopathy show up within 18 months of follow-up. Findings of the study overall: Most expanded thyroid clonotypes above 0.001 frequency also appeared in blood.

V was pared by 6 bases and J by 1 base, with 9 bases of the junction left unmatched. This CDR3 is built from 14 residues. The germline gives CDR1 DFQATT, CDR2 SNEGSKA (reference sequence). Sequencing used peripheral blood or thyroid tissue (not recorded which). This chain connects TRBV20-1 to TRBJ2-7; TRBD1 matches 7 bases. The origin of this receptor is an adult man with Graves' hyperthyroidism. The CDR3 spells CSATGTADSYEQYF. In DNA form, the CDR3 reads TGCAGTGCCACTGGGACAGCGGATTCCTACGAGCAGTACTTC.